Here is one T cell receptor (beta chain) with its context. This sample was included in a study of blood T cell repertoires in COVID-19. The overall study: The origin of the acute and convalescent COVID-19 samples was the United States, Italy and Spain. PBMCs, B-cell-depleted T cells, or T cells were the source of the cDNA or gDNA that made up the material.

CDR1 is LNHDA and CDR2 is SQIVND in the germline V gene (reference sequence). This CDR3 has 14 amino acids. Trimming pared 4 bases from V and 2 bases from J, leaving 8 bases between. In the authors' methods: From reference gene primer amplification, estimates of nucleated cell counts were derived. The method was immunoSEQ multiplex PCR; TCRdb's version includes in-frame clones alone and lacks a portion of them. V, J and clone size are those of that table, while D and trimming were read from the DNA. This sample has 150,000 to 200,000 clones, with about 86% found just once. The sample was peripheral blood. The J gene is TRBJ1-4, the V gene TRBV19; D uncertain. The TCR sequence derives from a man in his fifties or sixties with active or convalescent COVID-19. The CDR3 loop is CASSNRGTNEKLFF. CDR3 sequence (DNA): TGTGCCAGTAGTAACCGCGGGACTAATGAAAAACTGTTTTTT.